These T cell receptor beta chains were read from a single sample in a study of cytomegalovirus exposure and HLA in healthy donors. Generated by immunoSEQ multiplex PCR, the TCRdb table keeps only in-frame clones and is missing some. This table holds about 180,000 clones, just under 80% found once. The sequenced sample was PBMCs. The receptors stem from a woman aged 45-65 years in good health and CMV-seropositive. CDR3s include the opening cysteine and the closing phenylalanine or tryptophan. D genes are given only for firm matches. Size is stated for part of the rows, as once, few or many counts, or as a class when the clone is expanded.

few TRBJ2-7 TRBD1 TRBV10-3 TGTGCCGTCACCGGGACAGGGAAGAGCGAGCAGTACTTC CAVTGTGKSEQYF
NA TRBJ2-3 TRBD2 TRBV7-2 TGTGCCAGCAGCTTTGTGAGTCTAGCGGGGAGCACAGATACGCAGTATTTT CASSFVSLAGSTDTQYF
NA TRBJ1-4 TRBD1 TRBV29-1 TGCAGCGTAGGGGGCGCGGATAATGAAAAACTGTTTTTT CSVGGADNEKLFF
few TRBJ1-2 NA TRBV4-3 TGCGCCAGCAGCCAAGTTGGACAGCAATATGGCTACACCTTC CASSQVGQQYGYTF
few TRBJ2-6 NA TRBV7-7 TGTGCTAGCAGCTTATCCGCAGGGTCTGGGGCCAACGTCCTGACTTTC CASSLSAGSGANVLTF
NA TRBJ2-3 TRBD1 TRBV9 TGTGCCAGCAGCGTAGAGGACAGGGAGGATACGCAGTATTTT CASSVEDREDTQYF
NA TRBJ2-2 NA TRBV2 TGTGCCAGCAGTGATCAGAACACCGGGGAGCTGTTTTTT CASSDQNTGELFF
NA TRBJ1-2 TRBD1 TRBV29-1 TGCAGCGCGGGGGACAGAGCCAACTATGGCTACACCTTC CSAGDRANYGYTF
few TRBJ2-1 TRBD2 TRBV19 TGTGCCAGTAGTTCCCGGGGGGGATCCTACAATGAGCAGTTCTTC CASSSRGGSYNEQFF
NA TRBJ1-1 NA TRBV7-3 TGTGCCAGCAGCCCGCCAGGGAACACTGAAGCTTTCTTT CASSPPGNTEAFF
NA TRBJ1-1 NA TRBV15 TGTGCCACCAGCAGCGGGACTTTGCTGAGCCGGAACACTGAAGCTTTCTTT CATSSGTLLSRNTEAFF
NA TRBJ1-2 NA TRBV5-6 TGTGCCAGCAGCCACCAGGAGGGCTATGGCTACACCTTC CASSHQEGYGYTF
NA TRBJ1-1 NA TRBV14 TGTGCCAGCAGACACAACACTGAAGCTTTCTTT CASRHNTEAFF
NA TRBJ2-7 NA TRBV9 TGTGCCAGCTCAGCGGGCCCCAGCTCCTACGAGCAGTACTTC CASSAGPSSYEQYF
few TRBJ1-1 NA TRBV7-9 TGTGCCAGCAGCTTAGGGGACAACCCGATCTTCTTT CASSLGDNPIFF
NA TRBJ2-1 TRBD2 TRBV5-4 TGTGCCAGCAGTCCCAGCGGGAGCTCCTACAATGAGCAGTTCTTC CASSPSGSSYNEQFF
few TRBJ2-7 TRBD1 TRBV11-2 TGTGCCAGCAGCTCCGGGACAGGGCTCTACGAGCAGTACTTC CASSSGTGLYEQYF
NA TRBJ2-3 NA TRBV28 TGTGCCATCGCCAAACAGGGTTGGGACACAGATACGCAGTATTTT CAIAKQGWDTDTQYF
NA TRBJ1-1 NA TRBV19 TGTGCCAGTAGTATATCCGGGAGGGGAACCACTGAAGCTTTCTTT CASSISGRGTTEAFF
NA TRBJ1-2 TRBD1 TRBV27 TGTGCCAGCAGACTGACCGGGACAGACTATGGCTACACCTTC CASRLTGTDYGYTF
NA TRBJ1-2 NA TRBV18 TGTGCCAGCTCACGGACGACAGAAAACTATGGCTACACCTTC CASSRTTENYGYTF
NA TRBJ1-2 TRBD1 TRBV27 TGTGCCAGTAAGGGGGCAGCTAACTATGGCTACACCTTC CASKGAANYGYTF
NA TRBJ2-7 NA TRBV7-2 TGTGCCAGCAGCCCGAGGGCAGCCGCTTACGAGCAGTACTTC CASSPRAAAYEQYF
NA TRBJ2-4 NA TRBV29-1 TGCAGCGTTGTCTGGGAGCGCGAAAACATTCAGTACTTC CSVVWERENIQYF
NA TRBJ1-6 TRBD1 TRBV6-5 TGTGCCAGCAGTGACAGGGGGGAATCACCCCTCCACTTT CASSDRGESPLHF
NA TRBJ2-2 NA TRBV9 TGTGCCAGCAGCGGGACTTTTAACGGGGAGCTGTTTTTT CASSGTFNGELFF
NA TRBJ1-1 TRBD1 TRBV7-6 TGTGCCATCGGACAGGGCGCTGAAGCTTTCTTT CAIGQGAEAFF
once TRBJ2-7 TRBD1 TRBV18 TGTGCCAGCTCAGGTCCGAGACAGGGTTCTTTCTTGGGCTACGAGCAGTACTTC CASSGPRQGSFLGYEQYF
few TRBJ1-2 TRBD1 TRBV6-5 TGTGCCAGCAAAAATCCGGGACAGGGAGATGGCTACACCTTC CASKNPGQGDGYTF
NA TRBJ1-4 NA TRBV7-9 TGTGCCAGCAGCGCCGGACAGAGGAATGAAAAACTGTTTTTT CASSAGQRNEKLFF
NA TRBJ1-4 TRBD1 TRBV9 TGTGCCAGCAGCGTAGGGGCAGGGGGATGGGAAAAACTGTTTTTT CASSVGAGGWEKLFF
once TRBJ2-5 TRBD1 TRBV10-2 TGCGCCAGCAGTGATCGACTAAGGGGGCAGACCCAGTACTTC CASSDRLRGQTQYF
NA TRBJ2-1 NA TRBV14 TGTGCCAGCAGCCAAGAGAAGGGGCGCCCTGAGCAGTTCTTC CASSQEKGRPEQFF
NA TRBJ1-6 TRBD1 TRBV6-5 TGTGCCAGCAGTAGACAGGGTTCTTATTCACCCCTCCACTTT CASSRQGSYSPLHF
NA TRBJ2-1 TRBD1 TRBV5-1 TGCGCCAGCAGCGGGAAGACAGGGGGTCTTTCCTTCTTCGACAATGAGCAGTTCTTC CASSGKTGGLSFFDNEQFF
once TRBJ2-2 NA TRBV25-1 TGTGCCAGCAGTGAGGTGGGCTCCCGGAACACCGGGGAGCTGTTTTTT CASSEVGSRNTGELFF
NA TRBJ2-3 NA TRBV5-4 TGTGCCAGCAGCTTGGCCCCAGAAGATACGCAGTATTTT CASSLAPEDTQYF
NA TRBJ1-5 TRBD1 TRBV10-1 TGCGCCAGGCTGACAGGGGCGATCTGCAATCAGCCCCAGCATTTT CARLTGAICNQPQHF
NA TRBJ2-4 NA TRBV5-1 TGCGCCAGCAGCTTGGAAAGCCTAGCCAAAAACATTCAGTACTTC CASSLESLAKNIQYF
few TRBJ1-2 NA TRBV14 TGTGCCAGCAGCCTCGCGACAGCCTATGGCTACACCTTC CASSLATAYGYTF